Listed here are 27 T cell receptor beta chains from one sample, sequenced in a study of blood T cell repertoires in COVID-19. Profiled with immunoSEQ multiplex PCR; TCRdb holds only in-frame clones, not every one. The table records about 280,000 clones, roughly nine tenths of them present only once. Sequenced sample: PBMCs or T cells enriched from blood (not recorded which). The origin of the receptors is a woman aged 40 to 50 who had recovered from COVID-19.

The J gene is TRBJ2-5, the V gene TRBV6-6; the match to TRBD2 covers 7 bases. The CDR3 length is 15 residues. Germline V gene data show CDR1 as MNHNY and CDR2 as SVGAGI (reference sequence). V lost 0 bases to trimming and J lost 2 bases; unmatched junction nucleotides: 3. CDR3 nucleotide sequence: TGTGCCAGCAGTTACTCGTGGCGGGGGCAAGAGACCCAGTACTTC. It is translated as CASSYSWRGQETQYF.

This clone occurred a few times. V is TRBV20-1 and J is TRBJ2-1, with 7 positions matching TRBD2. This CDR3 spans 16 amino acids. The trim removed 3 bases at V and 9 bases at J, leaving 17 bases unmatched. The V gene's germline CDR1 is DFQATT and CDR2 SNEGSKA (reference sequence). The CDR3 here is CSASGGAGLGLAEQFF. As DNA, the CDR3 is TGCAGTGCTAGTGGGGGTGCAGGACTAGGATTGGCTGAGCAGTTCTTC.

The chain recombines TRBV7-9 with TRBJ2-5; possibly TRBD2 for D (6 bases). The CDR3 has 18 amino acids. Trimming stripped 5 bases from V and 5 bases from J, with 27 bases between. CDR1 and CDR2 (germline): SEHNR, FQNEAQ (reference sequence). This chain's CDR3 is CASSNTRYLGGIVETQYF. The CDR3 DNA follows: TGTGCCAGCAGCAACACCCGCTACCTCGGGGGAATAGTGGAGACCCAGTACTTC.

V usage is TRBV6-6 and J usage is TRBJ1-2; 12 bases are a match to TRBD1. The CDR3 runs to 17 residues. The V gene end was trimmed by 5 bases and the J gene end by 4 bases; junction bases not matched to a gene: 11. In germline, CDR1 is MNHNY, CDR2 SVGAGI (reference sequence). The CDR3 DNA is TGTGCCAGCAGTCCAGCCGGGACAGGGGGCGTGCGCTATGGCTACACCTTC. Residues: CASSPAGTGGVRYGYTF.

This chain connects TRBV12-3 or TRBV12-4 to TRBJ1-4; TRBD1 agrees at 7 bases. V shed 6 bases and J 8 bases; nucleotides not matched to a gene: 6. CDR3 length: 13 amino acids. The CDR3 DNA sequence: TGTGCCAGCAGGTGGGACAGCCGAGAAAAACTGTTTTTT. Translating gives CASRWDSREKLFF.

The V gene is TRBV7-6, the J gene TRBJ2-3; 7 nucleotides match TRBD1. With V trimmed by 5 bases and J by 5 bases, 7 bases remained unmatched. Per the germline V gene, CDR1 is SGHVS and CDR2 is FNYEAQ. There are 14 residues in the CDR3. The CDR3 reads CASSVGQERDTQYF. As DNA, the CDR3 is TGTGCCAGCAGCGTCGGACAGGAGAGAGATACGCAGTATTTT.

The rearrangement links TRBV3-1 (or the pseudogene TRBV3-2) to TRBJ1-2, with 7 positions matching TRBD1. This CDR3 is 15 amino acids long. With 2 bases clipped from V and 9 bases from J, the junction kept 12 bases outside the gene matches. Germline values: CDR1 LGHDT, CDR2 YNNKEL (reference sequence). CDR3 DNA sequence: TGTGCCAGCAGCCAACGGTTAACAGGGGAAAGGAGCTACACCTTC. Encoded protein: CASSQRLTGERSYTF.

This sequence joins TRBV14 and TRBJ2-3; 8 bases agree with TRBD2. The CDR3 spans 15 residues. V gave up 4 bases and J gave up 1 base; unmatched junction bases: 4. Germline CDR1 is SGHDN and CDR2 is FVKESK. CDR3 loop: CASSPSGWGTDTQYF. The DNA of the CDR3 is TGTGCCAGCAGCCCTAGCGGGTGGGGCACAGATACGCAGTATTTT.

This rearrangement joins TRBV14 to TRBJ2-1, with 11 bases that match TRBD2. This CDR3 comprises 15 residues. The trim removed 1 base at V and 8 bases at J, leaving 4 bases unmatched. CDR1 and CDR2 (germline): SGHDN, FVKESK. The chain's CDR3 is CASSQVLAGGDEQFF. DNA for the CDR3: TGTGCCAGCAGCCAAGTCCTAGCGGGAGGCGATGAGCAGTTCTTC.

The chain recombines TRBV15 with TRBJ2-1, with D possibly being TRBD1 (5 bases). Trimming cost V 0 bases and J 2 bases, with 11 bases left between them. The CDR3 runs to 16 residues. Germline V CDR1 and CDR2: LNHNV, YYDKDF (reference sequence). CDR3 sequence (DNA): TGTGCCACCAGCAGAGATTCCCCAGGGACCTACAATGAGCAGTTCTTC. It yields the protein CATSRDSPGTYNEQFF.

This chain connects TRBV4-1 to TRBJ2-1; 9 bases match TRBD2. V lost 4 bases to trimming and J lost 3 bases; unmatched junction nucleotides: 4. Germline assignment: CDR1 MGHRA and CDR2 YSYEKL. The CDR3 covers 15 residues. The chain's CDR3 is CASSLAGVGYNEQFF. DNA of the CDR3: TGCGCCAGCAGCCTAGCGGGAGTGGGCTACAATGAGCAGTTCTTC.

The CDR3 loop is CASSLGGGVGSYEQYF. The CDR3 nucleotides are TGTGCCAGCAGCTTAGGAGGAGGGGTGGGCTCGTACGAGCAGTACTTC. J is TRBJ2-7 and V is TRBV7-2; D may be TRBD2 (6 bases). Germline CDR1 reads SGHTA; CDR2 reads FQGNSA. The CDR3 loop spans 16 amino acids. Trimming cost V 1 base and J 4 bases, with 17 bases left between them. Full variable domain (rest looked up from reference TRBV7-2 and TRBJ2-7): GAGVSQSPSNKVTEKGKDVELRCDPISGHTALYWYRQSLGQGLEFLIYFQGNSAPDKSGLPSDRFSAERTGGSVSTLTIQRTQQEDSAVYLCASSLGGGVGSYEQYFGPGTRLTVT.

The rearrangement links TRBV20-1 to TRBJ2-1; D remains ambiguous. Germline-derived CDR1 and CDR2 are DFQATT and SNEGSKA (reference sequence). The germline V and J ends were trimmed by 6 bases and 3 bases, with 6 bases remaining between them. There are 11 residues in the CDR3. CDR3 protein: CSAAVYNEQFF. The CDR3 DNA sequence: TGCAGTGCCGCGGTCTACAATGAGCAGTTCTTC.

V and J are TRBV11-2 and TRBJ2-2, with TRBD1 identical over 7 bases. CDR1 is SGHAT and CDR2 is FQNNGV in the germline V gene. V dropped 5 bases and J dropped 13; count of bases not matched to a gene: 16. This CDR3 spans 15 amino acids. The CDR3: CASSRHETGTLGLFF. The CDR3 DNA sequence: TGTGCCAGCAGCCGACATGAGACAGGGACGTTGGGGCTGTTTTTT.

V is TRBV28 and J is TRBJ1-2, with D uncertain. V was trimmed by 4 bases and J by 12 bases, leaving 12 bases between them. This CDR3 has 11 amino acids. From germline, CDR1 is MDHEN and CDR2 SYDVKM. CDR3: CASSYKAVHTF. CDR3 sequence (DNA): TGTGCCAGCAGTTACAAGGCGGTTCACACCTTC.

The chain combines TRBV20-1 with TRBJ2-7; D is undetermined. This CDR3 has 11 amino acids. The ends were cut back, 1 base at V and 4 bases at J, with 5 bases in the middle. Germline V gives CDR1 DFQATT, CDR2 SNEGSKA (reference sequence). This CDR3 reads CSARVDYEQYF. CDR3 DNA: TGCAGTGCTAGAGTAGATTACGAGCAGTACTTC.

The genes are TRBV6-5 and TRBJ2-3, with D perhaps TRBD1 (6 bases). Germline assignment: CDR1 MNHEY and CDR2 SVGAGI. CDR3 length: 15 amino acids. V lost 1 base, J lost 3 bases, and 11 bases lay in between. The CDR3 reads CASSYLQGRTDTQYF. The CDR3 DNA reads TGTGCCAGCAGTTACTTGCAGGGGCGAACAGATACGCAGTATTTT.

The chain carries TRBV7-2 and TRBJ2-5; TRBD2 might be the D (6 bases). V dropped 5 bases and J dropped 4 bases, with 14 bases sitting between them. CDR1 is SGHTA, CDR2 FQGNSA, per germline. The CDR3 runs to 14 residues. This CDR3 is CASSPGGLGETQYF. Here the CDR3 DNA reads TGTGCCAGCAGCCCAGGAGGGTTGGGAGAGACCCAGTACTTC.

V and J are TRBV14 and TRBJ1-1; D perhaps matches TRBD1 (6 bases). The CDR3 covers 16 residues. Germline loops: CDR1 SGHDN, CDR2 FVKESK. Trimming removed 0 bases at V and 4 bases at J, with 15 bases between. The CDR3 region is CASSQEEIIGGTEAFF. Written as DNA, the CDR3 is TGTGCCAGCAGCCAAGAGGAGATCATAGGGGGCACTGAAGCTTTCTTT. The full variable domain, completed using reference TRBV14 and TRBJ1-1, is EAGVTQFPSHSVIEKGQTVTLRCDPISGHDNLYWYRRVMGKEIKFLLHFVKESKQDESGMPNNRFLAERTGGTYSTLKVQPAELEDSGVYFCASSQEEIIGGTEAFFGQGTRLTVV.

The rearrangement uses TRBV30 and TRBJ2-7, with TRBD1 as a possible D gene (6 bases). Germline CDR1 reads GTSNPN; CDR2 reads SVGIG (reference sequence). V lost 1 base, J lost 1 base, and 14 bases lay in between. CDR3 length: 15 amino acids. As DNA, the CDR3 is TGTGCCTGGAGTGCGACAGGACAACAATCCTACGAGCAGTACTTC. Translation: CAWSATGQQSYEQYF.

The chain links TRBV18 to TRBJ2-7, with 7 bases matching TRBD2. The J segment lost 1 base and the V segment lost 3 bases, leaving 6 bases of the junction unmatched. CDR1 KGHSH and CDR2 LQKENI come from the germline V gene. This CDR3 contains 15 residues. The CDR3: CASSPWGGKSYEQYF. The CDR3, as DNA: TGTGCCAGCTCACCTTGGGGGGGGAAATCCTACGAGCAGTACTTC.

The chain has TRBV15 and TRBJ2-5; 7 bases are shared with TRBD1. Germline V lookup: CDR1 LNHNV, CDR2 YYDKDF (reference sequence). The CDR3 is 15 residues long. Trimming at V came to 0 bases and at J to 3 bases, leaving 4 bases not matched to a gene. The CDR3, as DNA: TGTGCCACCAGCAGAGATCGAGGGACAGAAGAGACCCAGTACTTC. Encoded protein: CATSRDRGTEETQYF.

The rearrangement links TRBV28 to TRBJ1-2; tentatively, D is TRBD1 (5 bases). Germline V gene lookup returns CDR1 MDHEN and CDR2 SYDVKM. This CDR3 comprises 15 residues. V was trimmed by 7 bases and J by 5 bases, leaving 20 bases between them. The CDR3 nucleotides are TGTGCCAGCACACTCCCCCCGATAGGGGAATATGGCTACACCTTC. As protein: CASTLPPIGEYGYTF.

The chain has TRBV6-5 and TRBJ1-5; 9 bases align to TRBD1. The V gene's germline CDR1 is MNHEY and CDR2 SVGAGI. The J segment lost 2 bases and the V segment lost 5 bases, leaving 4 bases of the junction unmatched. The CDR3 length is 15 residues. The CDR3 protein is CASSRRDRGNQPQHF. The CDR3 nucleotides read TGTGCCAGCAGTCGGCGGGACAGGGGCAATCAGCCCCAGCATTTT.

This clone showed up just once. The chain is built from TRBV2 and TRBJ1-5; no clear D. V lost 6 bases and J 6 bases, leaving 12 bases between the germline ends. Germline V gene data show CDR1 as SNHLY and CDR2 as FYNNEI. There are 13 residues in the CDR3. In nucleotides, the CDR3 is TGTGCCAGCAGGGCGGACTTCGGTCAGCCCCAGCATTTT. This gives the protein CASRADFGQPQHF.

The rearrangement uses TRBV5-6 and TRBJ2-5; TRBD1 aligns across 7 bases. Germline-derived CDR1 and CDR2 are SGHDT and YYEEEE. This CDR3 has 13 residues. Trimming removed 4 bases from V and 4 bases from J; junction bases left unmatched: 4. This chain's CDR3 is CASSPGQVETQYF. The CDR3 nucleotides read TGTGCCAGCAGCCCCGGACAGGTAGAGACCCAGTACTTC. Based on the CDR3 plus reference TRBV5-6 and TRBJ2-5, the full variable domain is DAGVTQSPTHLIKTRGQQVTLRCSPKSGHDTVSWYQQALGQGPQFIFQYYEEEERQRGNFPDRFSGHQFPNYSSELNVNALLLGDSALYLCASSPGQVETQYFGPGTRLLVL.

V usage is TRBV7-2 and J usage is TRBJ2-3; 7 nucleotides agree with TRBD1. The ends lost 4 bases at V and 5 bases at J; junction bases unmatched: 9. There are 15 residues in the CDR3. Germline V CDR1 and CDR2: SGHTA, FQGNSA. The CDR3 loop reads CASSSTGARGDTQYF. CDR3 DNA sequence: TGTGCCAGCAGCTCCACAGGGGCTAGGGGAGATACGCAGTATTTT.